This TCR beta chain is from a study of post-analysis software for immune sequencing data. Study-wide context: Disease courses included relapsing-remitting, secondary progressive and progressive-relapsing multiple sclerosis. Study-level points and caveats: Roughly five TRBV segments were significantly more frequent in patients than in controls. TRBV5-6, TRBV5-1 and TRBV20-1 were among these segments. Samples prepared in the same batch strongly co-clustered by F measure. Diversity measured as normalized Chao1 was significantly lower in multiple sclerosis patients than in controls.

With respect to this clonotype: The antigen remains unidentified.

Libraries were made from TCR beta cDNA, and they carried unique molecular identifiers. One entry per CDR3 protein results from TCRdb running MiXCR on the PCR reads. The sample gives under 200,000 distinct CDR3 sequences, around 29% of which show up once; approximately 3.6% is in the top ten. The CDR3 is made up of 12 amino acids. From germline, CDR1 is DFQATT and CDR2 SNEGSKA (reference sequence). V lost 3 bases, J lost 2 bases, and 6 bases lay in between. The sample was blood. The receptor's source is a girl younger than 18 with multiple sclerosis. The V call is TRBV20-1, the J call TRBJ2-3; no definite D call. CDR3 sequence reads: CSASDATDTQYF. The CDR3 region has the DNA TGCAGTGCTAGCGACGCCACAGATACGCAGTATTTT.